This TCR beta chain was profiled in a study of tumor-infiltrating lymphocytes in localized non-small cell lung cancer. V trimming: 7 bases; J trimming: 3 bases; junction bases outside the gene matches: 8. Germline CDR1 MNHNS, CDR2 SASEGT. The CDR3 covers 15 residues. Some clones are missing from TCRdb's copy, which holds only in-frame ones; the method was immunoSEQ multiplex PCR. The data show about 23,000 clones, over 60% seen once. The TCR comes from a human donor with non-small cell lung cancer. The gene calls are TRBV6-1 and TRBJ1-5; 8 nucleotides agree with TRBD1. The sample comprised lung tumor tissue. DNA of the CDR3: TGTGCCAGCAACCTCGACAGGGGAAACAATCAGCCCCAGCATTTT. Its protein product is CASNLDRGNNQPQHF.